The 17 T cell receptor beta chains reported below all come from one sample, sequenced in a study of beta chain features in type 1 diabetes. Study outcomes and limitations: When Type 1 diabetes patients were examined, their TCRB CDR3s proved moderately but significantly shorter in all four CD4+ subsets.

The antigens these receptors bind are not known. TCRB transcripts that were expressed got sequenced, as all of the isolated RNA had been reverse transcribed. The data were produced by immunoSEQ multiplex PCR, yet TCRdb's version contains in-frame clones alone and is incomplete. The data hold some 240,000 clones, with roughly 16% observed a single time. The sequenced material came from naive CD4+ T cells from blood. These receptors came from a man aged 25 to 45 with type 1 diabetes.

J is TRBJ2-6 and V is TRBV7-9; unclear D gene. The V end lost 5 bases, the J end lost 2 bases, and 4 bases lay between the germline ends. The CDR3 contains 13 residues. Per the germline V gene, CDR1 is SEHNR and CDR2 is FQNEAQ (reference sequence). The CDR3 here is CASSPPGANVLTF. The DNA for the CDR3 is TGTGCCAGCAGCCCCCCTGGGGCCAACGTCCTGACTTTC.

This chain connects TRBV5-1 to TRBJ2-3, with D unclear. Deletions cut 2 bases from V and 3 bases from J, with 10 bases between. The CDR3 runs to 14 residues. The germline V gene encodes CDR1 SGHRS and CDR2 YFSETQ. The CDR3 reads CASSLAEGTDTQYF. In DNA form, the CDR3 reads TGCGCCAGCAGCTTAGCTGAAGGGACAGATACGCAGTATTTT.

This clone was found a few times. The V gene is TRBV28, the J gene TRBJ2-1; possibly TRBD1 for D (6 bases). The CDR3 loop spans 13 amino acids. Germline lookup yields CDR1 MDHEN and CDR2 SYDVKM. The V gene lost 2 bases and the J gene lost 14 bases, with 16 bases spanning the gap. The CDR3 region has the DNA TGTGCCAGCAGTTTAAGGGGGACGGACCGAAAGTTCTTC. Residues: CASSLRGTDRKFF. Variable domain in full (rest from reference TRBV28 and TRBJ2-1): DVKVTQSSRYLVKRTGEKVFLECVQDMDHENMFWYRQDPGLGLRLIYFSYDVKMKEKGDIPEGYSVSREKKERFSLILESASTNQTSMYLCASSLRGTDRKFFGPGTRLTVL.

The V gene is TRBV29-1, the J gene TRBJ1-1; no firm D call. Trimming cost V 1 base and J 4 bases, with 10 bases left between them. This CDR3 contains 13 residues. Per the germline V gene, CDR1 is SQVTM and CDR2 is ANQGSEA. CDR3 nucleotide sequence: TGCAGCGTTGAAGCCCGAAAGGGCACTGAAGCTTTCTTT. Translated, it gives CSVEARKGTEAFF. Full variable domain (missing parts from reference TRBV29-1 and TRBJ1-1): SAVISQKPSRDICQRGTSLTIQCQVDSQVTMMFWYRQQPGQSLTLIATANQGSEATYESGFVIDKFPISRPNLTFSTLTVSNMSPEDSSIYLCSVEARKGTEAFFGQGTRLTVV.

The chain combines TRBV6-5 with TRBJ1-5; D gene uncertain. Germline values: CDR1 MNHEY, CDR2 SVGAGI. This CDR3 comprises 13 residues. Trimming cost V 1 base and J 6 bases, with 7 bases left between them. In nucleotides, the CDR3 is TGTGCCAGCAGTTACTGGCTCGGTCAGCCCCAGCATTTT. This sequence encodes CASSYWLGQPQHF.

V and J are TRBV7-2 and TRBJ2-3; D might be TRBD1 (5 bases). Trimming took 0 bases from V and 10 from J, leaving 14 bases between them. CDR1 and CDR2 from the germline V gene are SGHTA and FQGNSA. The CDR3 consists of 14 residues. As DNA, the CDR3 is TGTGCCAGCAGCTTAGCGACAGCACGGGTCTCGCAGTATTTT. Translated: CASSLATARVSQYF.

V is TRBV27 and J is TRBJ2-7, with 7 bases aligning to TRBD2. The germline V gene encodes CDR1 MNHEY and CDR2 SMNVEV (reference sequence). The trim removed 6 bases at V and 4 bases at J, leaving 9 bases unmatched. The CDR3 consists of 14 residues. DNA for the CDR3: TGTGCCAGCAGAGCCGCGGGAGACTGGTACGAGCAGTACTTC. Translated, it gives CASRAAGDWYEQYF.

The chain recombines TRBV5-1 with TRBJ2-1; possible D gene TRBD2, 6 bases. V gave up 0 bases and J gave up 6 bases, with 10 bases separating them. The germline gives CDR1 SGHRS, CDR2 YFSETQ. The CDR3 sequence is 14 residues long. CDR3 loop: CASSLGSGGNEQFF. CDR3 nucleotide sequence: TGCGCCAGCAGCTTGGGTTCCGGGGGCAATGAGCAGTTCTTC.

The gene calls are TRBV6-5 and TRBJ1-4; D is perhaps TRBD1 (6 bases). The CDR3 has 14 residues. Trimming pared 0 bases from V and 6 bases from J, leaving 8 bases between. CDR1 MNHEY and CDR2 SVGAGI come from the germline V gene. In nucleotides, the CDR3 is TGTGCCAGCAGTTACTCCGGGGGCGATGAAAAACTGTTTTTT. Translating it yields CASSYSGGDEKLFF.

This clone turned up a few times. J is TRBJ2-3 and V is TRBV29-1; no firm D call. The CDR3 sequence is 13 residues long. Germline-derived CDR1 and CDR2 are SQVTM and ANQGSEA. Trimming took off 3 bases at V and 2 bases at J, with 9 bases between the two ends. The CDR3 bases are TGCAGCGTTGAGGGCAGAAACACAGATACGCAGTATTTT. Its translation is CSVEGRNTDTQYF.

The rearrangement links TRBV4-3 to TRBJ2-7; 9 nucleotides align to TRBD2. V trimming: 1 base; J trimming: 4 bases; junction bases outside the gene matches: 8. The CDR3 is 16 amino acids. In germline, CDR1 is LGHNA, CDR2 YSLEER. The CDR3 protein is CASSQAGREGSYEQYF. CDR3 DNA: TGCGCCAGCAGCCAAGCCGGGCGGGAGGGGTCATACGAGCAGTACTTC.

CDR3 region: CASSGLAGANTGELFF. In DNA, the CDR3 is TGTGCCAGCAGTGGTCTAGCGGGAGCAAACACCGGGGAGCTGTTTTTT. This chain uses TRBV9 with TRBJ2-2; TRBD2 matches 10 bases. The V gene end was trimmed by 5 bases and the J gene end by 2 bases; junction bases not matched to a gene: 6. This CDR3 has 16 residues. CDR1 and CDR2 (germline): SGDLS, YYNGEE.

This clone has just a few counts. The chain joins TRBV5-6 to TRBJ2-7, with 8 bases fitting TRBD1. The CDR3 is made up of 13 amino acids. CDR1 is SGHDT and CDR2 is YYEEEE in the germline V gene. V dropped 4 bases and J dropped 6; count of bases not matched to a gene: 6. CDR3 DNA sequence: TGTGCCAGCAGCATGGGGACAGGCCTCGAGCAGTACTTC. Amino acids: CASSMGTGLEQYF.

The chain combines TRBV2 with TRBJ2-5; TRBD2 is a possible D gene (5 bases). Germline CDR1 reads SNHLY; CDR2 reads FYNNEI. Trimming took 8 bases from V and 5 from J, leaving 9 bases between them. The CDR3 length is 11 residues. The CDR3 DNA reads as TGTGCCAGCCGGGAATTGGAGACCCAGTACTTC. Its protein product is CASRELETQYF. Using reference TRBV2 and TRBJ2-5 for the parts outside the CDR3, the full variable domain is EPEVTQTPSHQVTQMGQEVILRCVPISNHLYFYWYRQILGQKVEFLVSFYNNEISEKSEIFDDQFSVERPDGSNFTLKIRSTKLEDSAMYFCASRELETQYFGPGTRLLVL.

This clone was counted between two and nine times. The same CDR3 can be traced to other DNA sequences in this sample. V is TRBV5-1 and J is TRBJ2-2, with D uncertain. Trimming cost V 2 bases and J 4 bases, with 6 bases left between them. Germline-derived CDR1 and CDR2 are SGHRS and YFSETQ. The CDR3 is made up of 13 amino acids. CDR3 in amino acids: CASSLVFTGELFF. CDR3 sequence (DNA): TGCGCCAGCAGCTTAGTGTTCACCGGGGAGCTGTTTTTT.

A few counts support this clone. The V gene is TRBV29-1, the J gene TRBJ2-1, with a weak D call TRBD2 (6 bases). Trimming left V 7 bases short and J 8 bases short, with 21 bases between. The germline V gene encodes CDR1 SQVTM and CDR2 ANQGSEA. The length of the CDR3 is 14 residues. This CDR3 reads CSARERLATHEQFF. DNA of the CDR3: TGCAGCGCGCGGGAACGTCTTGCGACCCATGAGCAGTTCTTC.

This clone was detected a few times. The genes are TRBV28 and TRBJ2-3; a weak D match, TRBD2 (6 bases). Germline assignment: CDR1 MDHEN and CDR2 SYDVKM. The V and J ends lost 6 bases and 2 bases respectively, with 15 bases between them. This CDR3 has 15 residues. CDR3 DNA sequence: TGTGCCAGCAGACCCGGGGGAGCGGACACAGATACGCAGTATTTT. Protein: CASRPGGADTDTQYF.